This TCR beta chain was retrieved from a study of control samples from healthy donors and cancer patients. This CDR3 has 18 amino acids. Trimming at V came to 1 base and at J to 2 bases, leaving 9 bases not matched to a gene. The germline gives CDR1 SGHRS, CDR2 YFSETQ. Here immunoSEQ multiplex PCR was the method, and the copy in TCRdb shows in-frame clones only, minus some. This sample has 210,000 or so clones; about 90% occur once, and the top ten carry 1.5% to 2%. The source is a man younger than 40 in good health. The sample consisted of blood. The chain has TRBV5-1 and TRBJ1-6, with 7 bases fitting TRBD1. The CDR3 DNA is TGCGCCAGCAGCTTGACCTTATTCGACAGGGCCTATAATTCACCCCTCCACTTT. It codes for CASSLTLFDRAYNSPLHF.